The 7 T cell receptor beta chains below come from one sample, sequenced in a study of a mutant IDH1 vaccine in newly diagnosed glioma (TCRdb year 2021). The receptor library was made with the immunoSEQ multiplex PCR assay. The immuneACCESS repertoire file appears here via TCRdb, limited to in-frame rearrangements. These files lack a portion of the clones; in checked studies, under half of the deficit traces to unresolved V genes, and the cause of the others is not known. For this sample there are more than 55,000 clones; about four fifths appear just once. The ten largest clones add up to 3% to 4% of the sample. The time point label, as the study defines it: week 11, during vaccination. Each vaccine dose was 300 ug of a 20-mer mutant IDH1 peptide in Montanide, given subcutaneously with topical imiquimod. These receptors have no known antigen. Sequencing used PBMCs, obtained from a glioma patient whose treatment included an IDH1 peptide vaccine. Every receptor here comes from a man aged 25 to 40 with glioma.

CDR3: CASSLGTLLEQYF. In DNA form, the CDR3 reads TGTGCCAGCAGCCTAGGGACCCTCCTCGAGCAGTACTTC. The V gene is TRBV6-5, the J gene TRBJ2-7, with D perhaps TRBD1 or TRBD2 (5 bases each). Germline CDR1 is MNHEY and CDR2 is SVGAGI. CDR3 length equals 13 residues. V dropped 6 bases and J dropped 6 bases, with 15 bases sitting between them.

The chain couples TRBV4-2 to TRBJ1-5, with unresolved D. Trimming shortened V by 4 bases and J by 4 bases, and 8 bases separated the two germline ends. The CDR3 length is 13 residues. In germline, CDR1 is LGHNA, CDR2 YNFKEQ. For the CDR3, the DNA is TGTGCCAGCAGCCCGCCGGGAAATCAGCCCCAGCATTTT. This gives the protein CASSPPGNQPQHF.

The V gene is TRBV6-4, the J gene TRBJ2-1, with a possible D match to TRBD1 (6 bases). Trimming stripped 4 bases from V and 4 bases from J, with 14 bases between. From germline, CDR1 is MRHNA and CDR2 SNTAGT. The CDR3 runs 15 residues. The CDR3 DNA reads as TGTGCCAGCAGTGTATCTCAGGGGATATACAATGAGCAGTTCTTC. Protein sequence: CASSVSQGIYNEQFF.

CDR3 bases: TGTGCCAGCAGTGGCTGGGCGGGGCTTAGGGCCAATGAAAAACTGTTTTTT. This encodes CASSGWAGLRANEKLFF. The chain carries TRBV6-1 and TRBJ1-4, with D possibly matching TRBD1 (5 bases). The CDR3 totals 17 residues. Germline-derived CDR1 and CDR2 are MNHNS and SASEGT. The V end was cut by 4 bases, the J end by 5 bases, with 20 bases between.

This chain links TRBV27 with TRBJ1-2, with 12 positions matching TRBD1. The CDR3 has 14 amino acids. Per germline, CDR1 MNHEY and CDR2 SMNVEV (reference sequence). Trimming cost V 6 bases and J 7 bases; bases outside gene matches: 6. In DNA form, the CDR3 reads TGTGCCAGCAGAGCCGGGACAGGGGGCACTGGCTACACCTTC. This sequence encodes CASRAGTGGTGYTF.

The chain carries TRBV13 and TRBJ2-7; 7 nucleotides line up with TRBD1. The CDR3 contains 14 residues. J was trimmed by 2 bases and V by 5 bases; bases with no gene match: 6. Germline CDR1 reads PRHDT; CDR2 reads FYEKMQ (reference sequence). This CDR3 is CASSQRGHPYEQYF. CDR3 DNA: TGTGCCAGCAGCCAGAGGGGGCACCCCTACGAGCAGTACTTC.

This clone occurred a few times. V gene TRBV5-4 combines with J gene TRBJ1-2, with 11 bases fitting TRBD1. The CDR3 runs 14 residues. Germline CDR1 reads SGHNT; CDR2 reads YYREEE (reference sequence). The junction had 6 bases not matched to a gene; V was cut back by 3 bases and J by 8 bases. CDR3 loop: CASSWGQGERGYTF. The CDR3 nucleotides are TGTGCCAGCAGCTGGGGACAGGGGGAACGGGGCTACACCTTC.